This TCR beta chain was identified during a study of beta chain features in type 1 diabetes. This CDR3 region has 15 residues. Germline V gene sequence: CDR1 PRHDT, CDR2 FYEKMQ (reference sequence). After removal of 0 bases from V and 3 bases from J, the junction contained 2 bases not matched to a gene. Of the isolated RNA, all was reverse transcribed, and so the sequenced material was expressed TCRB transcripts. Sequencing used immunoSEQ multiplex PCR; TCRdb keeps in-frame clones, though not all of them. There are 450,000 to 550,000 clones in the sample; approximately 30% occur only once, and 0.05% to 0.065% lies in the top ten.

The source is a man aged 18 to 30 in good health. This chain joins TRBV13 and TRBJ2-1; 7 bases align to TRBD2. The sequencing input was naive CD4+ T cells from blood. The CDR3 nucleotides are TGTGCCAGCAGCTTAGGCGGCGGGAGCTACAATGAGCAGTTCTTC. This translates into CASSLGGGSYNEQFF.